The TCR beta chain described here comes from a study of identical twins. Overall study results and limits: Memory repertoires lacked the insertion deficit that abundant cord blood beta clonotypes showed. Twin sharing of out-of-frame TCR alpha was underestimated by models in monozygotic pairs.

TCRdb reanalysed the 5' RACE reads using MiXCR and keeps one entry per CDR3 protein. The data contain 200,000 to 250,000 distinct CDR3 sequences, 9.5% to 15% of them seen just once; the ten biggest clones take up about 3.9%. This clonotype has just a few counts. Its antigen is unknown. The CDR3 contains 14 residues. From germline, CDR1 is KGHSH and CDR2 LQKENI. V was pared by 3 bases and J by 5 bases, with 11 bases between. In addition, the sample was reused for a study of yellow fever vaccine responses in identical twins.

The sequence came from a woman between 18 and 29 years old in good health. The gene calls are TRBV18 and TRBJ2-1; D is possibly TRBD1 or TRBD2 (7 bases each). Input material: memory (CD45RO+) T cells sorted from blood. The CDR3: CASSPQGGNNEQFF. The CDR3 DNA sequence: TGTGCCAGCTCACCGCAGGGGGGGAACAATGAGCAGTTCTTC.